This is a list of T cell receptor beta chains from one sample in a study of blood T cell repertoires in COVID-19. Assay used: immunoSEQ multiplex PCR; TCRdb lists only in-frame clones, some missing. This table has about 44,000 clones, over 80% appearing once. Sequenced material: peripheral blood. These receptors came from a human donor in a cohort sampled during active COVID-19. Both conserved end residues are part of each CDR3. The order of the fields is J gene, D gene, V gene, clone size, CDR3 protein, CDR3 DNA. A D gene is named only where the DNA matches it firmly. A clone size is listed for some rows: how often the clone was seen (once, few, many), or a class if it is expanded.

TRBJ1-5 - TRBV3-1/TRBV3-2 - CASSAGLDSNQPQHF TGTGCCAGCAGCGCGGGGTTAGACAGCAATCAGCCCCAGCATTTT
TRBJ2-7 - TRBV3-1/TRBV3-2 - CASNPQTDSYEQYF TGTGCCAGCAACCCCCAGACTGATTCCTACGAGCAGTACTTC
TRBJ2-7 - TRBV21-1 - CASSKEETGGTHEQYF TGTGCCAGCAGCAAAGAGGAGACAGGGGGTACCCACGAGCAGTACTTC
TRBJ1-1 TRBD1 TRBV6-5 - CASRINRGVTEAFF TGTGCCAGCAGGATAAACAGGGGCGTTACTGAAGCTTTCTTT
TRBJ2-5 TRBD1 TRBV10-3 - CAISPGTGQETQYF TGTGCCATCAGTCCGGGGACAGGCCAAGAGACCCAGTACTTC
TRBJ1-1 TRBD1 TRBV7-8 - CASSPGTANTEAFF TGTGCCAGCAGCCCCGGGACAGCGAACACTGAAGCTTTCTTT
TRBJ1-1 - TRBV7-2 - CASSVVLNTEAFF TGTGCCAGCTCCGTAGTACTGAACACTGAAGCTTTCTTT
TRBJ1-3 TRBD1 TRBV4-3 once CASSQRTGAGPGNTIYF TGCGCCAGCAGCCAAAGGACAGGGGCGGGGCCTGGAAACACCATATATTTT
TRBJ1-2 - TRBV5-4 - CASSLPGLSFRFDGYTF TGTGCCAGCAGTCTCCCGGGACTTAGTTTTCGCTTTGATGGCTACACCTTC
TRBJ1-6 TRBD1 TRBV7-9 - CASSREGQGNSPLHF TGTGCCAGCAGCCGAGAAGGACAGGGGAATTCACCCCTCCACTTT
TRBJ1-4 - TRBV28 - CASSRQTLAEKLFF TGTGCCAGCAGTCGGCAGACGTTAGCTGAAAAACTGTTTTTT
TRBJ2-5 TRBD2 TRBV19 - CASTLREGPQETQYF TGTGCCAGTACCCTAAGGGAGGGCCCGCAAGAGACCCAGTACTTC
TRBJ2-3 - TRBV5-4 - CASSSGQSRGTDTQYF TGTGCCAGCAGCTCCGGACAGTCGAGGGGCACAGATACGCAGTATTTT
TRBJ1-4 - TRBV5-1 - CASSFGGAGLNEKLFF TGCGCCAGCAGCTTCGGTGGGGCAGGGCTTAATGAAAAACTGTTTTTT
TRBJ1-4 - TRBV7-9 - CASSFPRGANEKLFF TGTGCCAGCAGCTTCCCCCGGGGAGCTAATGAAAAACTGTTTTTT
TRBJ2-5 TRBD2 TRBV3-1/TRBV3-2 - CASSFGLAGGQETQYF TGTGCCAGCAGTTTCGGACTAGCGGGAGGGCAAGAGACCCAGTACTTC
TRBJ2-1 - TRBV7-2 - CASSLAGGGGNEQFF TGTGCCAGCAGCTTAGCTGGCGGGGGCGGCAATGAGCAGTTCTTC
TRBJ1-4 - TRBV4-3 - CASSQDGQEGEKLFF TGCGCCAGCAGCCAAGATGGGCAGGAGGGTGAAAAACTGTTTTTT
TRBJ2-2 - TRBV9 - CASSVEHNTGELFF TGTGCCAGCAGCGTAGAACATAACACCGGGGAGCTGTTTTTT
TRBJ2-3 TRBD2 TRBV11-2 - CASSPGLANTDTQYF TGTGCCAGCAGCCCGGGACTAGCTAACACAGATACGCAGTATTTT
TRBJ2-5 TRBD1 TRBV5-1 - CASSLAGTGIQETQYF TGCGCCAGCAGCTTGGCCGGGACAGGGATCCAAGAGACCCAGTACTTC
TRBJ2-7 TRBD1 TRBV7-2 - CASSSYRGEQYF TGTGCCAGCAGCTCCTACAGGGGGGAGCAGTACTTC
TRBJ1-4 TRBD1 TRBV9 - CASSVGQGGEKLFF TGTGCCAGCAGCGTAGGGCAGGGGGGTGAAAAACTGTTTTTT
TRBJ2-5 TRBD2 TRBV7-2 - CASSFGLAGAWETQYF TGTGCCAGCAGCTTTGGACTAGCGGGAGCTTGGGAGACCCAGTACTTC
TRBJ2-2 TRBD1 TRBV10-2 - CASRRTGGNVGELFF TGCGCCAGTAGGAGGACAGGGGGCAACGTCGGGGAGCTGTTTTTT
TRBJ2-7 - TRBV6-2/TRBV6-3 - CASSYYQGAYYEQYF TGTGCCAGCAGTTATTATCAAGGGGCCTACTACGAGCAGTACTTC
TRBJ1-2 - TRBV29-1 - CSVDWGGQGYTF TGCAGCGTTGATTGGGGGGGGCAAGGCTACACCTTC
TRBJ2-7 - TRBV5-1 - CASTQGSSYEQYF TGCGCCAGCACCCAGGGGAGCTCCTACGAGCAGTACTTC
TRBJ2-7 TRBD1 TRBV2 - CASSEGTGRTEQYF TGTGCCAGCAGTGAAGGGACAGGACGAACCGAGCAGTACTTC
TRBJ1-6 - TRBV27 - CASSFSGFNSPLHF TGTGCCAGCAGTTTTTCGGGGTTTAATTCACCCCTCCACTTT
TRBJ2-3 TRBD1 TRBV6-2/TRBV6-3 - CASSYSGRGLLSTDTQYF TGTGCCAGCAGTTACTCGGGCAGGGGGCTCCTAAGCACAGATACGCAGTATTTT
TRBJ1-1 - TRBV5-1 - CASSLDIRAISKAFF TGCGCCAGCAGCTTGGATATCAGGGCGATAAGTAAGGCTTTCTTT
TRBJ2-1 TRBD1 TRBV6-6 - CASTSRDRGAHEQFF TGTGCCAGCACCTCCCGGGACAGGGGGGCGCATGAGCAGTTCTTC
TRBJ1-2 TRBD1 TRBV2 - CASSETGTYYTF TGTGCCAGCAGTGAGACAGGGACGTATTACACCTTC
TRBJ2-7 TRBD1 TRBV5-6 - CASSRTGMYEQYF TGTGCCAGCAGCCGGACAGGGATGTACGAGCAGTACTTC
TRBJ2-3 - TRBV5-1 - CASSSSGTSTDTQYF TGCGCCAGCAGCTCCTCCGGGACTAGCACAGATACGCAGTATTTT
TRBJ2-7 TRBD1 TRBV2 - CASSDPGQGNHEQYF TGTGCCAGCAGTGACCCGGGACAGGGGAACCACGAGCAGTACTTC
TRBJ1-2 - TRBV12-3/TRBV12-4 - CASSLAGGSYTF TGTGCCAGCAGTTTAGCTGGGGGGAGCTACACCTTC
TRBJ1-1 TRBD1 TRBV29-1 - CSVGNRGHTEAFF TGCAGCGTTGGTAACAGGGGGCACACTGAAGCTTTCTTT
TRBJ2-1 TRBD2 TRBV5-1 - CASSRPGLADNEQFF TGCGCCAGCTCGAGGCCGGGACTAGCGGACAATGAGCAGTTCTTC
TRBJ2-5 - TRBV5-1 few CASSVQETQYF TGCGCCAGCAGCGTACAAGAGACCCAGTACTTC
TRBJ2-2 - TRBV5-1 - CASSWTLGANTGELFF TGCGCCAGCAGCTGGACATTGGGGGCTAACACCGGGGAGCTGTTTTTT
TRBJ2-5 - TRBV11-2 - CASRTSAETQYF TGTGCCAGCAGAACTTCTGCGGAGACCCAGTACTTC
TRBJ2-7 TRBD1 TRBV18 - CASSPQGQGLYEQYF TGTGCCAGCTCACCACAAGGACAGGGGCTGTACGAGCAGTACTTC
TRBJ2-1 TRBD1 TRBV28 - CASSLLRDRGNEQFF TGTGCCAGCAGTTTATTGCGGGACAGGGGGAATGAGCAGTTCTTC
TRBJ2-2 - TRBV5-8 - CASSLGLFGQNTGELFF TGTGCCAGCAGCTTGGGGTTGTTCGGACAGAACACCGGGGAGCTGTTTTTT
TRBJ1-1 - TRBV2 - CASSGLTEAFF TGTGCCAGCAGTGGGCTCACTGAAGCTTTCTTT
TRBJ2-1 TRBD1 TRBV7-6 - CASSALDRGSYNEQFF TGTGCCAGCAGCGCGCTAGACAGGGGGTCCTACAATGAGCAGTTCTTC
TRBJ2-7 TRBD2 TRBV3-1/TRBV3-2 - CASRQGLAMSSYEQYF TGTGCCAGCAGACAGGGACTAGCAATGAGCTCCTACGAGCAGTACTTC
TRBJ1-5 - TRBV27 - CASRGGFGGNQPQHF TGTGCCAGCAGAGGGGGGTTCGGGGGGAATCAGCCCCAGCATTTT
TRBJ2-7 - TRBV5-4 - CASSLGGTSSYEQYF TGTGCCAGCAGCTTGGGCGGGACCAGCTCCTACGAGCAGTACTTC
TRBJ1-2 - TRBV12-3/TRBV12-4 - CASSPTDFYGYTF TGTGCCAGCAGTCCGACAGATTTTTATGGCTACACCTTC
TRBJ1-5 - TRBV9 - CASSAGQQPQHF TGTGCCAGCAGCGCCGGACAGCAGCCCCAGCATTTT
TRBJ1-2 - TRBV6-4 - CASRLDRSNYGYTF TGTGCCAGCAGATTGGACAGATCTAACTATGGCTACACCTTC
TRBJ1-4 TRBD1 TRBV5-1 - CASSPQPGQGIEKLFF TGCGCCAGCAGCCCGCAGCCGGGACAGGGGATTGAAAAACTGTTTTTT
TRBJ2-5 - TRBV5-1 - CASSLDRLGETQYF TGCGCCAGCAGCTTGGACAGGTTGGGAGAGACCCAGTACTTC
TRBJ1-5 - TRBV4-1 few CASSYNRGQPQHF TGCGCCAGCAGCTACAATAGGGGGCAGCCCCAGCATTTT
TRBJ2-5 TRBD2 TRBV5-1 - CASSLAGLAGGPETQYF TGCGCCAGCAGCTTGGCCGGGCTAGCGGGGGGGCCGGAGACCCAGTACTTC
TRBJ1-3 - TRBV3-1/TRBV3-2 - CASSQNTGFSGNTIYF TGTGCCAGCAGCCAGAACACAGGGTTTTCTGGAAACACCATATATTTT